These T cell receptor beta chains were read from a single sample in a study of beta chain features in type 1 diabetes. TCRdb's copy holds only in-frame clones and misses some; the assay was immunoSEQ multiplex PCR. The sample holds about 900,000 clones, 15% to 20% seen once. Material: naive CD4+ T cells from blood. The receptors were gathered from a woman aged 18-35 years in good health. Each CDR3 is given with its conserved first and last residue. D genes are given only for firm matches. The size field is filled for only some rows; it gives once, few, many or a size class.

>-|few|TRBV5-1|TRBJ2-7
CASSPGQGGYEQYF
TGCGCCAGCAGCCCCGGACAAGGGGGCTACGAGCAGTACTTC
>TRBD1|few|TRBV6-6|TRBJ1-3
CASSFGQANSGNTIYF
TGTGCCAGCAGTTTTGGACAGGCCAACTCTGGAAACACCATATATTTT
>TRBD2|-|TRBV10-3|TRBJ2-1
CAISLGLAPYNEQFF
TGTGCCATCAGCCTCGGACTAGCGCCCTACAATGAGCAGTTCTTC
>-|-|TRBV25-1|TRBJ1-3
CASFSSGNTIYF
TGTGCCAGCTTCAGCTCTGGAAACACCATATATTTT
>-|few|TRBV29-1|TRBJ1-2
CSVEYRNRGYGYTF
TGCAGCGTTGAATACCGTAATAGAGGCTATGGCTACACCTTC
>-|few|TRBV7-3|TRBJ2-1
CASSPGETYNEQFF
TGTGCCAGCAGCCCGGGAGAGACTTACAATGAGCAGTTCTTC
>-|few|TRBV29-1|TRBJ2-3
CSVEVIDTDTQYF
TGCAGCGTTGAAGTGATAGACACAGATACGCAGTATTTT
>-|-|TRBV7-2|TRBJ2-7
CASTREPHSYEQYF
TGTGCCAGCACGAGGGAACCTCACTCCTACGAGCAGTACTTC
>-|few|TRBV7-9|TRBJ1-1
CASSAQNMNTEAFF
TGTGCCAGCAGCGCCCAAAATATGAACACTGAAGCTTTCTTT
>TRBD2|-|TRBV14|TRBJ2-1
CASNNPPPGGQFF
TGTGCCAGCAACAACCCCCCCCCGGGGGGGCAGTTCTTC
>-|-|TRBV18|TRBJ2-2
CASSSENTGELFF
TGTGCCAGCTCATCAGAGAACACCGGGGAGCTGTTTTTT
>TRBD2|-|TRBV11-1|TRBJ2-1
CASSATSGQWGNEQFF
TGTGCCAGCAGCGCGACTAGCGGGCAGTGGGGCAATGAGCAGTTCTTC
>TRBD2|few|TRBV7-2|TRBJ2-1
CASSPNREGQFF
TGTGCCAGCAGCCCAAACCGGGAGGGCCAGTTCTTC